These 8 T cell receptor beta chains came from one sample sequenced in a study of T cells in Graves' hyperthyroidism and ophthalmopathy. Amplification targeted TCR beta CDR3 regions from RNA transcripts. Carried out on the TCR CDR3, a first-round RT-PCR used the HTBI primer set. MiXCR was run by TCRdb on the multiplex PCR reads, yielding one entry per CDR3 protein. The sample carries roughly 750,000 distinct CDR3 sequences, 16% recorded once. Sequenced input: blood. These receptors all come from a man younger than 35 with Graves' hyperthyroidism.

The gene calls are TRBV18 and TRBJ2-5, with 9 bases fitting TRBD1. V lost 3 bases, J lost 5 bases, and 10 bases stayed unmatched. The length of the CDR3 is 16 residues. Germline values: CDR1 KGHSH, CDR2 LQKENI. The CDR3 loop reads CASSPRTGAAWETQYF. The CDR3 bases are TGTGCCAGCTCACCCAGGACAGGGGCCGCTTGGGAGACCCAGTACTTC. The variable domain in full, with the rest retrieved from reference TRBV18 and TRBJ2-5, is NAGVMQNPRHLVRRRGQEARLRCSPMKGHSHVYWYRQLPEEGLKFMVYLQKENIIDESGMPKERFSAEFPKEGPSILRIQQVVRGDSAAYFCASSPRTGAAWETQYFGPGTRLLVL.

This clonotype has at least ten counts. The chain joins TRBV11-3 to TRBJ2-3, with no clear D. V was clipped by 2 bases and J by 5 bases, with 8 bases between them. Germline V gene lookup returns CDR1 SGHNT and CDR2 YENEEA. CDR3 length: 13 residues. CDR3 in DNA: TGTGCCAGCAGCTTACGGGTGAAAGATACGCAGTATTTT. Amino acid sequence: CASSLRVKDTQYF. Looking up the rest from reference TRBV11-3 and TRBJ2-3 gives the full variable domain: EAGVVQSPRYKIIEKKQPVAFWCNPISGHNTLYWYLQNLGQGPELLIRYENEEAVDDSQLPKDRFSAERLKGVDSTLKIQPAELGDSAVYLCASSLRVKDTQYFGPGTRLTVL.

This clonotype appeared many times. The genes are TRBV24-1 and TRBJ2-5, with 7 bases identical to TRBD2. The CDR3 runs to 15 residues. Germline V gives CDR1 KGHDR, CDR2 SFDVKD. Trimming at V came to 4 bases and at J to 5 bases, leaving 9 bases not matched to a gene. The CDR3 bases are TGTGCCACCAGTGACAGTTTCCAGGGAGGGGAGACCCAGTACTTC. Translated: CATSDSFQGGETQYF.

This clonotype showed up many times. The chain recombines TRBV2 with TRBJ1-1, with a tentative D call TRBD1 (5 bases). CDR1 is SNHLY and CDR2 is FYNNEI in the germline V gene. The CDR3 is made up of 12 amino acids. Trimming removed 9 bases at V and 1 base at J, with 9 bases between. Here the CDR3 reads CASETENTEAFF. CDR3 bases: TGTGCCAGTGAGACAGAGAACACTGAAGCTTTCTTT.

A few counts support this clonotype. The CDR3 spells CASSRRRTGARDTQYF. The CDR3 DNA sequence: TGTGCCAGCAGCCGGAGGAGGACAGGGGCTAGGGATACGCAGTATTTT. V gene TRBV11-3 combines with J gene TRBJ2-3; 9 nucleotides match TRBD1. Germline lookup yields CDR1 SGHNT and CDR2 YENEEA. This CDR3 is built from 16 residues. V lost 5 bases to trimming and J lost 6 bases; unmatched junction nucleotides: 12.

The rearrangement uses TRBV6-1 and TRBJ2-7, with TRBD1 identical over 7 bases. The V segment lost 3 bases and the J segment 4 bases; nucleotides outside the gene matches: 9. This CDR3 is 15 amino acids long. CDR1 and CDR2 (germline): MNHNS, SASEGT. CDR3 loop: CASSDPGTATYEQYF. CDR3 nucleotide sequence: TGTGCCAGCAGTGACCCCGGGACAGCTACTTACGAGCAGTACTTC.

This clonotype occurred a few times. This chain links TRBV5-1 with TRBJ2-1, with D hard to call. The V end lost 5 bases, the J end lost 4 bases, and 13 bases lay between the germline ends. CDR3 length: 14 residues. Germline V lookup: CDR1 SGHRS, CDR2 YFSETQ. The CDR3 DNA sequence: TGCGCCAGCAGACGAGCCGGTAAATACAATGAGCAGTTCTTC. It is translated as CASRRAGKYNEQFF.

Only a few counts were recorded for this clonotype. CDR3 loop: CASRQTGTANTGELFF. The CDR3 nucleotides read TGTGCCAGCAGACAAACCGGGACTGCGAACACCGGGGAGCTGTTTTTT. The V and J genes are TRBV7-3 and TRBJ2-2, with D possibly TRBD2 on 6 matching bases. In germline, CDR1 is SGHTA, CDR2 FQGTGA. The length of the CDR3 is 16 residues. Trimming cost V 6 bases and J 0 bases, with 14 bases left between them.